These 30 T cell receptor beta chains were all obtained from the same sample, sequenced in a study of T cells expressing NK-cell markers. Reanalyzing the 5' RACE reads, TCRdb keeps one entry per CDR3 protein, without DNA. This sample's table reports under 600,000 distinct CDR3 sequences. The specimen sequenced was blood T cells: a sorted CD56 or NKG2C T cell subset, CD4+ or CD8+ T cells, or bulk PBMC T cells (not recorded which). The receptors derive from a woman aged 50 to 60 in good health.

This chain connects TRBV9 to TRBJ2-1; the D gene TCRdb calls, TRBD2, cannot be checked with no DNA. The CDR3 contains 17 residues. The germline CDR1 and CDR2 sequences are SGDLS and YYNGEE. The CDR3 reads CASSVLSSGISYNEQFF.

The chain couples TRBV19 to TRBJ1-6; TCRdb designates TRBD1, a call that cannot be tested without DNA. The germline V gene encodes CDR1 LNHDA and CDR2 SQIVND (reference sequence). The CDR3 consists of 14 residues. CDR3 amino acids: CASSNRVGISPLHF.

The chain recombines TRBV7-9 with TRBJ2-5; TCRdb designates TRBD2, a call that cannot be tested without DNA. CDR3 length: 15 amino acids. In germline, CDR1 is SEHNR, CDR2 FQNEAQ (reference sequence). The CDR3 sequence is CASTLIPDRQETQYF.

The chain carries TRBV19 and TRBJ1-2; TCRdb gives TRBD1 as the D gene, but with no DNA this cannot be confirmed. This CDR3 comprises 15 residues. The germline CDR1 and CDR2 sequences are LNHDA and SQIVND (reference sequence). The CDR3 protein is CASSTGPVRNFGYTF. Full variable domain (rest looked up from reference TRBV19 and TRBJ1-2): DGGITQSPKYLFRKEGQNVTLSCEQNLNHDAMYWYRQDPGQGLRLIYYSQIVNDFQKGDIAEGYSVSREKKESFPLTVTSAQKNPTAFYLCASSTGPVRNFGYTFGSGTRLTVV.

This chain links TRBV5-1 with TRBJ2-2; absent DNA, TCRdb's TRBD1 call cannot be checked. The V gene's germline CDR1 is SGHRS and CDR2 YFSETQ. The CDR3 length is 19 residues. The CDR3 reads CASSLARDRGRGGPGELFF.

V usage is TRBV29-1 and J usage is TRBJ2-1; the TRBD1 assignment by TCRdb is unverifiable without DNA. Per germline, CDR1 SQVTM and CDR2 ANQGSEA. The CDR3 contains 12 residues. CDR3 sequence reads: CSVAAGQHEQFF.

The chain joins TRBV19 to TRBJ2-2; the D gene TCRdb calls, TRBD2, cannot be checked with no DNA. In germline, CDR1 is LNHDA, CDR2 SQIVND (reference sequence). The CDR3 is 14 residues long. This CDR3 reads CASMGLAGVGELFF.

J is TRBJ1-6 and V is TRBV11-3. The CDR3 covers 13 residues. CDR1 SGHNT and CDR2 YENEEA come from the germline V gene. CDR3 residues: CASSTIRASPLHF. The whole variable domain, remainder taken from reference TRBV11-3 and TRBJ1-6, is EAGVVQSPRYKIIEKKQPVAFWCNPISGHNTLYWYLQNLGQGPELLIRYENEEAVDDSQLPKDRFSAERLKGVDSTLKIQPAELGDSAVYLCASSTIRASPLHFGNGTRLTVT.

The J gene is TRBJ2-7, the V gene TRBV12-3 or TRBV12-4; TCRdb returns TRBD1, unconfirmable since there is no DNA. The CDR3 spans 14 residues. CDR3 sequence: CASSSWTGFQEQYF.

V gene TRBV25-1 combines with J gene TRBJ2-2; TCRdb picks TRBD1, but there is no DNA to check that call. This CDR3 is 14 amino acids long. Germline CDR1 reads MGHDK; CDR2 reads SYGVNS. The CDR3: CASSPLASGGELFF.

V is TRBV27 and J is TRBJ1-4; TCRdb selects TRBD1, and the lack of DNA leaves this call unchecked. The CDR3 extends over 15 amino acids. Germline V gene data show CDR1 as MNHEY and CDR2 as SMNVEV (reference sequence). CDR3 in amino acids: CASRKTTGGGGKLFF.

The chain is built from TRBV15 and TRBJ2-7; the D call from TCRdb, TRBD2, cannot be confirmed without DNA. CDR3 size: 15 residues. Germline V gene sequence: CDR1 LNHNV, CDR2 YYDKDF (reference sequence). Here the CDR3 reads CATSKRELGSYEQYF.

The gene calls are TRBV24-1 and TRBJ2-2; TCRdb selects TRBD2, and the lack of DNA leaves this call unchecked. CDR3 length equals 15 residues. The V gene's germline CDR1 is KGHDR and CDR2 SFDVKD. The CDR3 loop is CATSSGSPNTGELFF.

This chain uses TRBV28 with TRBJ1-5; the TRBD1 assignment by TCRdb is unverifiable without DNA. CDR3 length: 17 residues. The germline V gene encodes CDR1 MDHEN and CDR2 SYDVKM. The CDR3 region is CASSLYLGQGGNQPQHF.

The gene calls are TRBV12-3 or TRBV12-4 and TRBJ2-4; TCRdb's D call, TRBD1, is unchecked because there is no DNA. CDR3 length equals 13 residues. The chain's CDR3 is CASSFDSKNIQYF.

The V gene is TRBV12-3 or TRBV12-4, the J gene TRBJ1-3; lacking DNA, the TRBD1 call made by TCRdb goes unchecked. CDR3 length: 16 amino acids. The CDR3 spells CASSFGRQGARNTIYF.

V and J are TRBV12-3 or TRBV12-4 and TRBJ2-3; TCRdb proposes TRBD1, but this gene call is untestable without DNA. The CDR3 is made up of 13 amino acids. CDR3 in amino acids: CASSPMGTPTQYF.

This rearrangement joins TRBV7-6 to TRBJ2-1; TCRdb picks TRBD1, but there is no DNA to check that call. The germline CDR1 and CDR2 sequences are SGHVS and FNYEAQ. The CDR3 runs to 14 residues. This chain's CDR3 is CASSPADSVNEQFF.

V usage is TRBV3-1 and J usage is TRBJ2-1; with no DNA, the TCRdb D assignment of TRBD1 cannot be verified. Per germline, CDR1 LGHDT and CDR2 YNNKEL (reference sequence). The CDR3 consists of 17 residues. The CDR3: CASSPPRGWGVYNEQFF.

This chain joins TRBV15 and TRBJ2-1; the D gene TCRdb calls, TRBD2, cannot be checked with no DNA. CDR1 is LNHNV, CDR2 YYDKDF, per germline (reference sequence). The CDR3 sequence is 16 residues long. The CDR3 here is CATSRDRGLAGVEQFF. Full variable domain (missing parts from reference TRBV15 and TRBJ2-1): DAMVIQNPRYQVTQFGKPVTLSCSQTLNHNVMYWYQQKSSQAPKLLFHYYDKDFNNEADTPDNFQSRRPNTSFCFLDIRSPGLGDTAMYLCATSRDRGLAGVEQFFGPGTRLTVL.

This chain links TRBV7-2 with TRBJ1-4; TCRdb picks TRBD1, but there is no DNA to check that call. The germline V gene has CDR1 SGHTA and CDR2 FQGNSA. This CDR3 is built from 15 residues. The CDR3 here is CASSTRQPNNEKLFF.

The chain combines TRBV29-1 with TRBJ2-7; without DNA, the TCRdb call of TRBD1 cannot be checked. The CDR3 spans 11 residues. The germline V gene has CDR1 SQVTM and CDR2 ANQGSEA. CDR3: CSAEGGDEQYF.

The rearrangement joins TRBV5-1 to TRBJ2-1; TCRdb indicates TRBD1, and absent DNA this call remains unverified. Germline loops: CDR1 SGHRS, CDR2 YFSETQ. The CDR3 contains 15 residues. CDR3 in amino acids: CASSFRDRGSDEQFF.

The chain joins TRBV15 to TRBJ2-1; TCRdb's assignment of TRBD2 cannot be checked, as there is no DNA. Germline V lookup: CDR1 LNHNV, CDR2 YYDKDF (reference sequence). This CDR3 comprises 16 residues. The CDR3 sequence is CATSRGTGGPYNEQFF. The full variable domain, with the rest looked up from reference TRBV15 and TRBJ2-1, is DAMVIQNPRYQVTQFGKPVTLSCSQTLNHNVMYWYQQKSSQAPKLLFHYYDKDFNNEADTPDNFQSRRPNTSFCFLDIRSPGLGDTAMYLCATSRGTGGPYNEQFFGPGTRLTVL.

J is TRBJ2-1 and V is TRBV7-7. Looked up from germline, CDR1 is SSHAT and CDR2 is FNYEAQ (reference sequence). The CDR3 length is 14 residues. The CDR3 reads CASSPREVYNEQFF.

The CDR3 protein is CASSPTDGSAYEQYF. The rearrangement links TRBV7-6 to TRBJ2-7. The V gene's germline CDR1 is SGHVS and CDR2 FNYEAQ. This CDR3 region has 15 residues.

The chain recombines TRBV7-9 with TRBJ2-5; TCRdb lists TRBD1, though no DNA is available to test this call. The CDR3 has 15 amino acids. The germline CDR1 and CDR2 sequences are SEHNR and FQNEAQ (reference sequence). The CDR3 sequence: CASSSTMGLLETQYF.

This sequence joins TRBV5-6 and TRBJ2-3; with no DNA, the TCRdb D assignment of TRBD1 cannot be verified. This CDR3 is 15 amino acids long. Germline CDR1 is SGHDT and CDR2 is YYEEEE. CDR3 in amino acids: CASSWGQGASDTQYF.

CDR3 in amino acids: CASSLSVGGSEKLFF. J is TRBJ1-4 and V is TRBV7-8; TCRdb lists TRBD1, though no DNA is available to test this call. Germline CDR1 SGHVS, CDR2 FQNEAQ. The CDR3 is made up of 15 amino acids. Drawing the rest from reference TRBV7-8 and TRBJ1-4, the complete variable domain is GAGVSQSPRYKVAKRGQDVALRCDPISGHVSLFWYQQALGQGPEFLTYFQNEAQLDKSGLPSDRFFAERPEGSVSTLKIQRTQQEDSAVYLCASSLSVGGSEKLFFGSGTQLSVL.

This chain joins TRBV4-1 and TRBJ1-5; TCRdb picks TRBD1, but there is no DNA to check that call. CDR3 length equals 13 residues. Germline CDR1 and CDR2: MGHRA and YSYEKL. This CDR3 reads CASSQEPGQVGHF.